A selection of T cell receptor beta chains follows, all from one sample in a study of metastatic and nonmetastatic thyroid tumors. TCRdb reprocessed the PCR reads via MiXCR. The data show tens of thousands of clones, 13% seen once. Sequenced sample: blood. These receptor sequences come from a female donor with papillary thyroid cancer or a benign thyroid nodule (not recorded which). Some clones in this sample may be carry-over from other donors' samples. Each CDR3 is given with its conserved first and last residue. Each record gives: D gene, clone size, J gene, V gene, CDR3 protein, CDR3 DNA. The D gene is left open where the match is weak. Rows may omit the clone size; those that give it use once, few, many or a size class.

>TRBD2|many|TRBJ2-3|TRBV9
CASSISGNVPDTQYF
TGTGCCAGCAGCATTAGCGGGAACGTGCCAGATACGCAGTATTTT
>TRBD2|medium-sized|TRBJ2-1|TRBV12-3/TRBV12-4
CASSSGTPNEQFF
TGTGCCAGCAGTAGCGGGACCCCGAATGAGCAGTTCTTC
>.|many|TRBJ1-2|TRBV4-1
CASSPGPMEGYTF
TGCGCCAGCAGCCCAGGCCCTATGGAGGGCTACACCTTC
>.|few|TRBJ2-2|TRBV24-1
CATSDPNDGPTGELFF
TGTGCCACCAGTGACCCGAACGACGGACCCACCGGGGAGCTGTTTTTT
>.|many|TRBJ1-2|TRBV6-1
CASSQNRVLDGYTF
TGTGCCAGCAGTCAAAACAGGGTCTTGGATGGCTACACCTTC
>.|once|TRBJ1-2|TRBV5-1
CASSLGDFDYTF
TGCGCCAGCAGCTTGGGGGACTTTGACTACACCTTC
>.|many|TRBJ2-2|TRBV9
CASSVVNRDYFLGAGELFF
TGTGCCAGCAGCGTAGTAAACAGGGACTATTTTCTCGGGGCCGGGGAGCTGTTTTTT
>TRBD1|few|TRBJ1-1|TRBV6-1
CASRDRVGEAFF
TGTGCCAGCAGGGACAGGGTGGGTGAAGCTTTCTTT
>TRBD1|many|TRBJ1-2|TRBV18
CASSPGGGQNYGYTF
TGTGCCAGCTCACCAGGAGGGGGCCAAAACTATGGCTACACCTTC
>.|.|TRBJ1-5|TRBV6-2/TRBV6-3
CASSRPDINQPQHF
TGTGCCAGCAGTCGACCGGACATCAATCAGCCCCAGCATTTT
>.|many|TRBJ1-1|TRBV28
CASSLQDNTEAFF
TGTGCCAGCAGTTTACAGGACAACACTGAAGCTTTCTTT
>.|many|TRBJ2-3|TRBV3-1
CASSPFTVGTDTQYF
TGTGCCAGCAGTCCCTTCACGGTGGGCACAGATACGCAGTATTTT
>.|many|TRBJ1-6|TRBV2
CASSEDPPSPLHF
TGTGCCAGCAGTGAAGATCCCCCTTCACCCCTCCACTTT
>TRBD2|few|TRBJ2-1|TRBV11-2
CASSRLAGSYNEQFF
TGTGCCAGCAGCCGACTAGCGGGTAGTTACAATGAGCAGTTCTTC
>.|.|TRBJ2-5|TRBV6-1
CASSESQASQETQYF
TGTGCCAGCAGTGAATCGCAGGCATCACAAGAGACCCAGTACTTC
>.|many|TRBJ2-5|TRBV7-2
CASSPRGGQGPSF
TGTGCCAGCAGCCCCCGGGGGGGACAGGGTCCCTCCTTC
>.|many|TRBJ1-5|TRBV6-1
CASSTQDDQPQHF
TGTGCCAGCAGTACACAGGACGATCAGCCCCAGCATTTT
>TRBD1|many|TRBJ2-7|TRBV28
CASSQRTGGSYEQYF
TGTGCCAGCAGTCAGAGGACAGGGGGCTCCTACGAGCAGTACTTC
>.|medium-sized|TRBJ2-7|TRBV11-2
CASSVTQDEQYF
TGTGCCAGCAGCGTTACCCAGGACGAGCAGTACTTC
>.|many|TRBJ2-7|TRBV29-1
CSVESQARAGEQYF
TGCAGCGTTGAGTCCCAGGCCAGGGCGGGCGAGCAGTACTTC
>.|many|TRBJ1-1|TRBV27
CASSFLTGAEAFF
TGTGCCAGCAGTTTTTTAACGGGAGCTGAAGCTTTCTTT
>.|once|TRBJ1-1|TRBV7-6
CASSILQGWNTEAFF
TGTGCCAGCAGCATATTACAGGGATGGAACACTGAAGCTTTCTTT
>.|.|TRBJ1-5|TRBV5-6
CSSSLLGLENQPQHF
TGTTCCAGCAGCTTGCTTGGGCTTGAGAATCAGCCCCAGCATTTT
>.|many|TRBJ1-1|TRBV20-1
CSAGGGGSNTEAFF
TGCAGTGCTGGGGGAGGGGGATCGAACACTGAAGCTTTCTTT
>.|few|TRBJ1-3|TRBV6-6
CASSYGGNRAGNTIYF
TGTGCCAGCAGTTACGGGGGGAACAGGGCTGGAAACACCATATATTTT
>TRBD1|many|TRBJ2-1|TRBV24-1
CATSDSDRGRRYEQFF
TGTGCCACCAGCGATTCGGACAGGGGGCGCAGGTATGAGCAGTTCTTC
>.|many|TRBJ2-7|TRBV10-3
CAISERVSRTPLSHEQYF
TGTGCCATCAGTGAGCGTGTCTCCCGGACACCCCTCTCCCACGAGCAGTACTTC
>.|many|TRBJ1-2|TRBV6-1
CASSGGLGYTF
TGTGCCAGCAGTGGGGGGCTTGGCTACACCTTC
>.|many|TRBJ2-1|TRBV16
CASSQSSGLDNEQFF
TGTGCCAGCAGCCAATCAAGCGGGTTAGACAATGAGCAGTTCTTC
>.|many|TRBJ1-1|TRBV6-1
CASKSGFTEAFF
TGTGCCAGCAAGAGTGGATTCACTGAAGCTTTCTTT
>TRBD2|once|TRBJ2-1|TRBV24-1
CGTRDPGGSYNEQFF
TGTGGCACCCGTGATCCGGGAGGCTCCTACAATGAGCAGTTCTTC
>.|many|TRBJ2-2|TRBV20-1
CSARGENSGELFF
TGCAGTGCTAGGGGGGAGAACTCCGGGGAGCTGTTTTTT
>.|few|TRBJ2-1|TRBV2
CASNVPGSNEQFF
TGTGCCAGCAACGTACCAGGGTCTAATGAGCAGTTCTTC
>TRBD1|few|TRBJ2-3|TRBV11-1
CASSSGQGASDTQYF
TGTGCCAGCAGCTCGGGACAGGGGGCCTCAGATACGCAGTACTTT
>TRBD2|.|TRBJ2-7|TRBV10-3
CASVPGGFGSYEQYF
TGTGCCTCTGTCCCGGGGGGGTTTGGCTCCTACGAGCAGTACTTC
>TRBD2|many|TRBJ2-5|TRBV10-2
CASSEAGGYQETQYF
TGCGCCAGCAGTGAAGCGGGAGGGTACCAAGAGACCCAGTACTTC
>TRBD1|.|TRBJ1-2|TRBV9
CASSGGFTGGFGYTF
TGTGCCAGCAGCGGGGGTTTTACAGGGGGCTTCGGCTACACCTTC
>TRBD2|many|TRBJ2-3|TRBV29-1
CSVDGGRVRTDTQYF
TGCAGCGTTGACGGCGGGAGGGTGAGGACAGATACGCAGTATTTT
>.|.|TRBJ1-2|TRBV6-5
CASISDQGSWGGYTF
TGTGCCAGCATTTCGGACCAGGGCTCCTGGGGTGGCTACACCTTC
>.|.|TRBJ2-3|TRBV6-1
CATRDSLGGDTQYF
TGTGCCACTAGGGACTCCCTAGGGGGAGATACGCAGTATTTT
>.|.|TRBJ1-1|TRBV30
CAWSLGRPEALF
TGTGCCTGGAGCCTCGGACGTCCTGAAGCTTTATTT
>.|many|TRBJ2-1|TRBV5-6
CASSSGALSYNEQFF
TGTGCCAGCAGCTCGGGGGCGCTGTCCTACAATGAGCAGTTCTTC
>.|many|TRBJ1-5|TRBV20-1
CSARGGLTVGVNQPQHF
TGCAGTGCTAGAGGGGGGTTGACAGTGGGTGTCAATCAGCCCCAGCATTTT
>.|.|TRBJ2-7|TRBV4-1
CASSYGTSYEQYF
TGCGCCAGCAGCTACGGGACCTCCTACGAGCAGTACTTC
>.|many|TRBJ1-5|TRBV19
CASSIGRSNQPQHF
TGTGCCAGTAGTATAGGGAGGAGCAATCAGCCCCAGCATTTT
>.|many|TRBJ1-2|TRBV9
CASSVGGGRGYGYTF
TGTGCCAGCAGCGTAGGAGGGGGGCGCGGGTATGGCTACACCTTC
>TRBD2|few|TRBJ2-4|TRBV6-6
CASSYSWGGAKNIQYF
TGTGCCAGCAGTTACTCATGGGGGGGGGCCAAAAACATTCAGTACTTC